This passage covers 32 T cell receptor beta chains from one sample sequenced in a study of blood T cell repertoires in COVID-19 (dated by TCRdb to between 2020 and 2021). The method behind the library was the immunoSEQ multiplex PCR assay. In its TCRdb copy, this immuneACCESS table keeps in-frame sequences only and misses some clones. Where compared with another copy, unresolved V genes explain less than half of these, and the others have no known cause. This sample lists fewer than 250,000 clones; 83% were detected once. 2.6% of the sample lies in the top ten. Sequenced: peripheral blood. All receptors come from a woman aged 70-85 years with active or convalescent COVID-19.

The rearrangement links TRBV4-1 to TRBJ2-4; the match to TRBD2 covers 7 bases. Germline CDR1 MGHRA, CDR2 YSYEKL. This CDR3 comprises 14 residues. With 0 bases clipped from V and 9 bases from J, the junction kept 5 bases outside the gene matches. The CDR3 nucleotides are TGCGCCAGCAGCCAAGATCGGGGGGAGGGCATTCAGTACTTC. It specifies CASSQDRGEGIQYF.

The chain joins TRBV4-2 to TRBJ1-5, with D possibly matching TRBD1 (5 bases). V was trimmed by 4 bases and J by 7 bases, leaving 17 bases between them. The CDR3 sequence is 15 residues long. Germline V gene sequence: CDR1 LGHNA, CDR2 YNFKEQ. The CDR3 bases are TGTGCCAGCAGCCGAGCCTTTCAGGGAAACCAGCCCCAGCATTTT. Its translation: CASSRAFQGNQPQHF.

This chain joins TRBV10-2 and TRBJ2-5; D remains ambiguous. Germline-derived CDR1 and CDR2 are WSHSY and SAAADI. The CDR3 has 13 residues. V shed 4 bases and J shed 4 bases, with 10 bases lying between them. CDR3 nucleotide sequence: TGCGCCAGCAGTGGTATAGTCTCAGAGACCCAGTACTTC. The encoded protein is CASSGIVSETQYF.

This clone was counted only a few times. The chain couples TRBV2 to TRBJ1-3; D call uncertain. Germline CDR1 reads SNHLY; CDR2 reads FYNNEI. The ends were cut back, 4 bases at V and 0 bases at J, with 7 bases in the middle. The CDR3 is made up of 14 amino acids. In DNA form, the CDR3 reads TGTGCCAGCAGTGCAATCAACTCTGGAAACACCATATATTTT. This codes for CASSAINSGNTIYF.

This chain uses TRBV19 with TRBJ1-2; 8 nucleotides line up with TRBD1. J gave up 4 bases and V 4 bases, and 5 bases lay outside the gene matches. This CDR3 comprises 14 residues. Germline CDR1 and CDR2: LNHDA and SQIVND (reference sequence). CDR3 protein: CASSSDRGAYGYTF. The CDR3 coding sequence is TGTGCCAGTAGTAGCGACAGGGGCGCCTATGGCTACACCTTC. The variable domain in full, with the rest retrieved from reference TRBV19 and TRBJ1-2, is DGGITQSPKYLFRKEGQNVTLSCEQNLNHDAMYWYRQDPGQGLRLIYYSQIVNDFQKGDIAEGYSVSREKKESFPLTVTSAQKNPTAFYLCASSSDRGAYGYTFGSGTRLTVV.

V usage is TRBV7-3 and J usage is TRBJ2-5; the D gene is possibly TRBD2 (5 bases). Trimming cost V 0 bases and J 7 bases, with 18 bases left between them. The CDR3 contains 16 residues. Germline CDR1 is SGHTA and CDR2 is FQGTGA. CDR3 residues: CASSLTGGEGEGTQYF. As DNA, the CDR3 is TGTGCCAGCAGCTTAACCGGTGGAGAGGGCGAAGGGACCCAGTACTTC.

The V gene is TRBV2, the J gene TRBJ2-3; TRBD2 agrees at 15 bases. The length of the CDR3 is 19 residues. The V and J ends lost 1 base and 4 bases, in that order; junction bases with no gene match: 9. CDR1 SNHLY and CDR2 FYNNEI come from the germline V gene. The CDR3 spells CASSEVRTSGGAFADTQYF. As DNA, the CDR3 is TGTGCCAGCAGTGAAGTAAGGACTAGCGGGGGGGCGTTTGCAGATACGCAGTATTTT.

This clone was seen a single time. CDR3 nucleotide sequence: TGTGCCAGTACCCCCCCGGCGGGGTCTCTAAATCAGCCCCAGCATTTT. Residues: CASTPPAGSLNQPQHF. This chain links TRBV19 with TRBJ1-5; no reliable D call. CDR3 length: 16 amino acids. Germline V gene sequence: CDR1 LNHDA, CDR2 SQIVND (reference sequence). Trimming stripped 7 bases from V and 4 bases from J, with 20 bases between.

The chain carries TRBV4-3 and TRBJ2-4, with a possible D match to TRBD2 (5 bases). The V end lost 0 bases, the J end lost 5 bases, and 11 bases lay between the germline ends. The CDR3 loop spans 15 amino acids. CDR1 LGHNA and CDR2 YSLEER come from the germline V gene. CDR3 residues: CASSQDAAGENIQYF. The DNA of the CDR3 is TGCGCCAGCAGCCAAGACGCGGCGGGTGAAAACATTCAGTACTTC.

This clone was seen a single time. J is TRBJ2-5 and V is TRBV7-8; D is unresolved. The germline V and J ends were trimmed by 5 bases and 5 bases, with 15 bases remaining between them. CDR1 and CDR2 (germline): SGHVS, FQNEAQ. The CDR3 has 14 residues. CDR3 nucleotides: TGTGCCAGCAGCCCCCTTCAACTCCGGGAGACCCAGTACTTC. Translating it yields CASSPLQLRETQYF.

The CDR3 coding sequence is TGTGCCAGCAGCTTGGATGGGACAGCTTATGGCTACACCTTC. It translates to CASSLDGTAYGYTF. The chain joins TRBV5-4 to TRBJ1-2; 7 bases are a match to TRBD1. The ends lost 0 bases at V and 5 bases at J; junction bases unmatched: 4. Germline CDR1 is SGHNT and CDR2 is YYREEE (reference sequence). The CDR3 is made up of 14 amino acids.

The J gene is TRBJ1-5, the V gene TRBV6-5; possibly TRBD1 for D (5 bases). V was trimmed by 9 bases and J by 5 bases, leaving 14 bases between them. The germline V gene has CDR1 MNHEY and CDR2 SVGAGI. The length of the CDR3 is 13 residues. The CDR3, as DNA: TGTGCCAGTGGCGGGGGGTATGATCAGCCCCAGCATTTT. It is translated as CASGGGYDQPQHF.

The J gene is TRBJ1-1, the V gene TRBV15; 9 bases line up with TRBD1. Looked up from germline, CDR1 is LNHNV and CDR2 is YYDKDF (reference sequence). V gave up 5 bases and J gave up 6 bases; unmatched junction bases: 10. This CDR3 has 15 residues. DNA for the CDR3: TGTGCCACCAGCGCGCGCCGGACAGGGGTTTCTGAAGCTTTCTTT. Translation: CATSARRTGVSEAFF. Full variable domain (rest looked up from reference TRBV15 and TRBJ1-1): DAMVIQNPRYQVTQFGKPVTLSCSQTLNHNVMYWYQQKSSQAPKLLFHYYDKDFNNEADTPDNFQSRRPNTSFCFLDIRSPGLGDTAMYLCATSARRTGVSEAFFGQGTRLTVV.

V is TRBV6-2 or TRBV6-3 and J is TRBJ2-3; no reliable D call. Trimming left V 6 bases short and J 0 bases short, with 7 bases between. The length of the CDR3 is 13 residues. The germline V gene encodes CDR1 MNHEY and CDR2 SVGEGT. The CDR3 spells CASRPSSTDTQYF. In nucleotides, the CDR3 is TGTGCCAGCAGACCTTCTAGCACAGATACGCAGTATTTT.

Only a few counts were recorded for this clone. The chain has TRBV5-5 and TRBJ2-5; 8 nucleotides match TRBD2. The CDR3 loop spans 19 amino acids. Germline values: CDR1 SGHKS, CDR2 YYEKEE (reference sequence). The junction had 14 bases not matched to a gene; V was cut back by 0 bases and J by 1 base. As DNA, the CDR3 is TGTGCCAGCAGCTTGGGGCTGGACGGGGCGGGGGGCCCCCAAGAGACCCAGTACTTC. Its translation: CASSLGLDGAGGPQETQYF.

The CDR3 DNA follows: TGCGCCAGCAGGGGGGGCGGGAGTACCTACGAGCAGTACTTC. Translated: CASRGGGSTYEQYF. This rearrangement joins TRBV5-1 to TRBJ2-7, with D possibly being TRBD2 (7 bases). Trimming pared 5 bases from V and 2 bases from J, leaving 14 bases between. Germline V gene data show CDR1 as SGHRS and CDR2 as YFSETQ. The CDR3 has 14 residues.

Turning to this clone: The same CDR3 can be traced to other DNA sequences in this sample. The gene calls are TRBV7-2 and TRBJ2-1, with 7 nucleotides matching TRBD1. Germline lookup yields CDR1 SGHTA and CDR2 FQGNSA. With V trimmed by 3 bases and J by 4 bases, 3 bases remained unmatched. The CDR3 consists of 14 residues. CDR3 loop: CASSFLTGYNEQFF. The CDR3, as DNA: TGTGCCAGCAGCTTTCTGACAGGGTACAATGAGCAGTTCTTC.

This chain joins TRBV7-9 and TRBJ1-1, with 9 bases lining up with TRBD1. CDR3 length: 16 residues. Germline V gives CDR1 SEHNR, CDR2 FQNEAQ (reference sequence). V trimming: 6 bases; J trimming: 4 bases; junction bases outside the gene matches: 12. CDR3 sequence: CASSDSTGGAFTEAFF. The CDR3 DNA reads as TGTGCCAGCAGTGATTCCACAGGGGGCGCCTTCACTGAAGCTTTCTTT.

The chain couples TRBV3-1 (or the pseudogene TRBV3-2) to TRBJ2-7, with TRBD1 identical over 10 bases. After removal of 6 bases from V and 4 bases from J, the junction contained 9 bases not matched to a gene. The CDR3 extends over 15 amino acids. CDR1 is LGHDT, CDR2 YNNKEL, per germline (reference sequence). The CDR3 nucleotides read TGTGCCAGCAGTTTCCCGGGACAGGGGATGTACGAGCAGTACTTC. Its translation: CASSFPGQGMYEQYF.

This clone was seen just once. The genes are TRBV10-1 and TRBJ2-7, with D tentatively TRBD1 (6 bases). The length of the CDR3 is 13 residues. Per the germline V gene, CDR1 is WNHNN and CDR2 is SYGVQD (reference sequence). Trimming took off 6 bases at V and 5 bases at J, with 14 bases between the two ends. The CDR3 loop is CASSPGQTHEQYF. The DNA of the CDR3 is TGCGCCAGCAGCCCAGGACAGACCCACGAGCAGTACTTC.

The chain links TRBV9 to TRBJ2-3; no clear D. The CDR3 is 14 amino acids. Trimming left V 0 bases short and J 5 bases short, with 10 bases between. Germline CDR1 reads SGDLS; CDR2 reads YYNGEE. The chain's CDR3 is CASSVGPSEDTQYF. In DNA, the CDR3 is TGTGCCAGCAGCGTAGGGCCGTCCGAAGATACGCAGTATTTT.

V is TRBV19 and J is TRBJ2-7; no clear D. Germline V gene lookup returns CDR1 LNHDA and CDR2 SQIVND (reference sequence). V was clipped by 1 base and J by 1 base, with 5 bases between them. The CDR3 spans 13 residues. In nucleotides, the CDR3 is TGTGCCAGTAGTATAGGACTGTCCTACGAGCAGTACTTC. Translated, it gives CASSIGLSYEQYF.

The rearrangement joins TRBV29-1 to TRBJ2-7; no clear D. The CDR3 spans 12 residues. V lost 7 bases, J lost 1 base, and 11 bases lay in between. The germline gives CDR1 SQVTM, CDR2 ANQGSEA. The CDR3 DNA sequence: TGCAGCGCTCAGGTGGAATCCTACGAGCAGTACTTC. Its translation: CSAQVESYEQYF.

This chain links TRBV5-4 with TRBJ2-2; D possibly corresponds to TRBD2 (7 bases). Germline V CDR1 and CDR2: SGHNT, YYREEE (reference sequence). The V and J ends lost 4 bases and 7 bases respectively, with 20 bases between them. CDR3 length equals 16 residues. The DNA of the CDR3 is TGTGCCAGCAGCCCCTCGGGGAGGGGGTTTAGCGGGGAGCTGTTTTTT. Residues: CASSPSGRGFSGELFF.

The chain carries TRBV7-2 and TRBJ1-2, with TRBD1 matching 7 bases. Trimming at V came to 6 bases and at J to 7 bases, leaving 11 bases not matched to a gene. Germline V gene lookup returns CDR1 SGHTA and CDR2 FQGNSA. The CDR3 loop spans 14 amino acids. CDR3 protein: CASSYSQTGSGYTF. In DNA form, the CDR3 reads TGTGCCAGCAGTTACTCCCAGACAGGGTCTGGCTACACCTTC.

The chain recombines TRBV3-1 (or the pseudogene TRBV3-2) with TRBJ2-1, with 11 bases fitting TRBD1. Per germline, CDR1 LGHDT and CDR2 YNNKEL (reference sequence). This CDR3 contains 16 residues. The J segment lost 6 bases and the V segment lost 4 bases, leaving 8 bases of the junction unmatched. In nucleotides, the CDR3 is TGTGCCAGCAGCCCCTTGGGGACAGGGGGGGGCAATGAGCAGTTCTTC. Protein: CASSPLGTGGGNEQFF.

The chain has TRBV19 and TRBJ2-2, with 7 bases matching TRBD1. The CDR3 is 17 residues long. The trim removed 7 bases at V and 1 base at J, leaving 12 bases unmatched. CDR1 is LNHDA, CDR2 SQIVND, per germline (reference sequence). The CDR3 DNA sequence: TGTGCCAGTACCCATCCCCCGAGGACAGGGAACACCGGGGAGCTGTTTTTT. Translated, it gives CASTHPPRTGNTGELFF.

This clone was detected once. This chain joins TRBV4-2 and TRBJ2-3; TRBD2 matches 12 bases. This CDR3 spans 16 amino acids. J was trimmed by 4 bases and V by 1 base; bases with no gene match: 3. Germline loops: CDR1 LGHNA, CDR2 YNFKEQ. Here the CDR3 reads CASSQVASGGADTQYF. The CDR3 nucleotides read TGTGCCAGCAGCCAAGTGGCTAGCGGGGGGGCAGATACGCAGTATTTT.

The chain employs TRBV9 and TRBJ2-3; 8 nucleotides line up with TRBD2. Germline CDR1 SGDLS, CDR2 YYNGEE. Trimming cost V 0 bases and J 2 bases; bases outside gene matches: 5. CDR3 length: 16 residues. The CDR3 region is CASSVDAGGTTDTQYF. The DNA for the CDR3 is TGTGCCAGCAGCGTAGACGCGGGGGGAACCACAGATACGCAGTATTTT.

The chain is built from TRBV29-1 and TRBJ2-4; 14 positions match TRBD2. Germline V gene sequence: CDR1 SQVTM, CDR2 ANQGSEA. V was pared by 6 bases and J by 9 bases, with 7 bases of the junction left unmatched. The CDR3 is made up of 14 amino acids. The CDR3 DNA reads TGCAGCGTGGGGACTAGCGGGAGAGGGGGCATTCAGTACTTC. Protein sequence: CSVGTSGRGGIQYF.

CDR3 loop: CASRPGGFYGNEQFF. CDR3 coding DNA: TGTGCCAGCAGGCCGGGGGGGTTTTATGGCAATGAGCAGTTCTTC. The chain recombines TRBV11-2 with TRBJ2-1; 8 positions match TRBD2. CDR1 is SGHAT, CDR2 FQNNGV, per germline. Trimming at V came to 6 bases and at J to 6 bases, leaving 10 bases not matched to a gene. This CDR3 region has 15 residues.

The chain joins TRBV25-1 to TRBJ2-5, with D possibly being TRBD2 (6 bases). Per the germline V gene, CDR1 is MGHDK and CDR2 is SYGVNS. The CDR3 totals 14 residues. V was cut by 3 bases and J by 1 base, with 9 bases left in between. In DNA form, the CDR3 reads TGTGCCAGCAGTGAGGCGGGATCCCAAGAGACCCAGTACTTC. Translated: CASSEAGSQETQYF. The whole variable domain, remainder taken from reference TRBV25-1 and TRBJ2-5, is EADIYQTPRYLVIGTGKKITLECSQTMGHDKMYWYQQDPGMELHLIHYSYGVNSTEKGDLSSESTVSRIRTEHFPLTLESARPSHTSQYLCASSEAGSQETQYFGPGTRLLVL.